Below, 24 T cell receptor beta chains from the same sample are listed, as sequenced in a study of cytomegalovirus exposure and HLA in healthy donors. In the PCR, 60 Vbeta and 13 Jbeta primers were used. The data were produced by immunoSEQ multiplex PCR, yet TCRdb's version contains in-frame clones alone and is incomplete. The sample records over 110,000 clones, 70% to 85% being singletons. Source material: PBMCs. These receptors all come from a male donor in good health and CMV-seronegative.

Only a few counts were recorded for this clone. The genes are TRBV5-3 and TRBJ2-7; D gene unclear. TRBV5-3 is noted as an ORF with a role that remains uncertain. The CDR3 covers 17 residues. The V and J ends lost 4 bases and 3 bases respectively, with 23 bases between them. The CDR3 loop reads CARSNRTGSWIVYEQYF. The DNA for the CDR3 is TGTGCCAGAAGCAATAGAACCGGGTCCTGGATCGTCTACGAGCAGTACTTC.

The chain joins TRBV15 to TRBJ2-7, with 10 positions matching TRBD2. There are 15 residues in the CDR3. Trimming at V came to 3 bases and at J to 4 bases, leaving 6 bases not matched to a gene. Germline CDR1 is LNHNV and CDR2 is YYDKDF (reference sequence). The CDR3 DNA reads as TGTGCCACCAGCAGCCTTACGGGACTAGCGTACGAGCAGTACTTC. It translates to CATSSLTGLAYEQYF. The full variable domain, its missing parts supplied by reference TRBV15 and TRBJ2-7, is DAMVIQNPRYQVTQFGKPVTLSCSQTLNHNVMYWYQQKSSQAPKLLFHYYDKDFNNEADTPDNFQSRRPNTSFCFLDIRSPGLGDTAMYLCATSSLTGLAYEQYFGPGTRLTVT.

The CDR3 DNA reads as TGTGCCACCCGGGACAGGGGCAATGAAAAACTGTTTTTT. Translated: CATRDRGNEKLFF. The chain is built from TRBV7-9 and TRBJ1-4; 10 nucleotides match TRBD1. V lost 10 bases, J lost 5 bases, and 4 bases stayed unmatched. Germline lookup yields CDR1 SEHNR and CDR2 FQNEAQ (reference sequence). The CDR3 runs to 13 residues.

The chain joins TRBV7-6 to TRBJ2-1, with 11 bases that match TRBD1. Germline lookup yields CDR1 SGHVS and CDR2 FNYEAQ. J was trimmed by 10 bases and V by 4 bases; bases with no gene match: 9. CDR3 length equals 15 residues. The CDR3 nucleotides are TGTGCCAGCAGCTGGCTTGGACAGGGGGCCGAGGAGCAGTTCTTC. Its translation: CASSWLGQGAEEQFF.

The chain recombines TRBV6-1 with TRBJ2-3; 10 nucleotides match TRBD2. Germline CDR1 and CDR2: MNHNS and SASEGT. The V gene end was trimmed by 7 bases and the J gene end by 3 bases; junction bases not matched to a gene: 4. The CDR3 sequence is 14 residues long. CDR3 bases: TGTGCCAGCAACATGGGACTAGCGACAGATACGCAGTATTTT. Amino acid sequence: CASNMGLATDTQYF.

V is TRBV29-1 and J is TRBJ2-5, with D perhaps TRBD2 (6 bases). This CDR3 is 14 amino acids long. Trimming shortened V by 4 bases and J by 1 base, and 13 bases separated the two germline ends. CDR1 and CDR2 from the germline V gene are SQVTM and ANQGSEA. The CDR3 loop reads CSVGGGAIQETQYF. In DNA, the CDR3 is TGCAGCGTTGGAGGAGGGGCCATCCAAGAGACCCAGTACTTC.

This clone was seen a single time. The rearrangement uses TRBV9 and TRBJ2-1, with TRBD2 matching 7 bases. The J segment lost 10 bases and the V segment lost 5 bases, leaving 18 bases of the junction unmatched. CDR3 length equals 16 residues. From germline, CDR1 is SGDLS and CDR2 YYNGEE. The CDR3 region has the DNA TGTGCCAGCAGTTGGGCTAGCGGCCCCCTTGTGAACGAGCAGTTCTTC. This gives the protein CASSWASGPLVNEQFF.

The chain recombines TRBV7-2 with TRBJ1-2; D not resolved. The CDR3 spans 14 residues. The V and J ends lost 5 bases and 4 bases respectively, with 14 bases between them. The germline gives CDR1 SGHTA, CDR2 FQGNSA. CDR3 in DNA: TGTGCCAGCAGCAACTATGCGGGTAGCTATGGCTACACCTTC. This gives the protein CASSNYAGSYGYTF.

The rearrangement joins TRBV28 to TRBJ1-1; D call uncertain. The germline V gene has CDR1 MDHEN and CDR2 SYDVKM. The CDR3 extends over 13 amino acids. V was cut by 2 bases and J by 9 bases, with 13 bases left in between. Here the CDR3 reads CASSLSSSEKAFF. The CDR3 bases are TGTGCCAGCAGTTTAAGCTCTAGCGAGAAAGCTTTCTTT.

This CDR3 reads CASSPEGQGRWAFF. Written as DNA, the CDR3 is TGTGCCAGCTCACCAGAGGGACAGGGCCGATGGGCTTTCTTT. This chain uses TRBV18 with TRBJ1-1; TRBD1 matches 9 bases. Trimming cost V 2 bases and J 11 bases; bases outside gene matches: 9. CDR1 and CDR2 from the germline V gene are KGHSH and LQKENI. The CDR3 is 14 amino acids.

The chain's CDR3 is CASSPTGELFF. The CDR3, as DNA: TGTGCCAGCAGCCCGACCGGGGAGCTGTTTTTT. The chain has TRBV25-1 and TRBJ2-2, with D hard to call. V was clipped by 6 bases and J by 5 bases, with 4 bases between them. Germline CDR1 and CDR2: MGHDK and SYGVNS. The CDR3 consists of 11 residues. Variable domain in full (rest from reference TRBV25-1 and TRBJ2-2): EADIYQTPRYLVIGTGKKITLECSQTMGHDKMYWYQQDPGMELHLIHYSYGVNSTEKGDLSSESTVSRIRTEHFPLTLESARPSHTSQYLCASSPTGELFFGEGSRLTVL.

This chain connects TRBV21-1 to TRBJ2-1; the listed D gene, TRBD1, was not tested against the DNA. TRBV21-1 is a known pseudogene. The CDR3 consists of 17 residues. CDR3 region: CASSNVTTAVSYNEQFF. The DNA for the CDR3 is TGTGCCAGCAGCAACGTCACGACAGCCGTGTCCTACAATGAGCAGTTCTTC.

The chain combines TRBV11-2 with TRBJ1-1, with 8 bases that match TRBD1. Per the germline V gene, CDR1 is SGHAT and CDR2 is FQNNGV. The length of the CDR3 is 13 residues. V lost 11 bases and J lost 4; bases outside the gene matches: 9. CDR3 DNA: TGTGCCTGCACCCCGACAGGGGTCACTGAAGCTTTCTTT. It translates to CACTPTGVTEAFF.

This clone was counted a few times. The J gene is TRBJ2-2, the V gene TRBV6-5; D not certain. Germline values: CDR1 MNHEY, CDR2 SVGAGI. Trimming pared 5 bases from V and 8 bases from J, leaving 12 bases between. The CDR3 has 13 amino acids. CDR3 sequence: CASSEKEPGELFF. The CDR3 coding sequence is TGTGCCAGCAGTGAAAAGGAGCCGGGGGAGCTGTTTTTT.

This clone has just one count. V usage is TRBV6-5 and J usage is TRBJ2-5; TRBD1 aligns across 10 bases. Judging by the DNA end, TRBJ2-7 fits better; the J call may be wrong. The germline V gene encodes CDR1 MNHEY and CDR2 SVGAGI. This CDR3 is 15 amino acids long. The CDR3 DNA is TGTGCCAGCAGTTGGGGGACAGGGGCCCCCTACGAGCAGTACTTC. Residues: CASSWGTGAPYEQYF.

This clone was seen just once. V is TRBV23-1 and J is TRBJ2-7; D call uncertain. TRBV23-1 has ORF status, its function being uncertain. The CDR3 contains 10 residues. V dropped 2 bases and J dropped 6 bases, with 2 bases sitting between them. The CDR3 region has the DNA TGCGCCAGCAGTCAACGCGAGCAGTACTTC. Protein: CASSQREQYF.

The V and J genes are TRBV7-6 and TRBJ2-5; no clear D gene. CDR1 is SGHVS, CDR2 FNYEAQ, per germline. The CDR3 loop spans 12 amino acids. V was clipped by 5 bases and J by 0 bases, with 4 bases between them. CDR3 bases: TGTGCCAGCAGCAACTACCAAGAGACCCAGTACTTC. This encodes CASSNYQETQYF. Combining the CDR3 with reference TRBV7-6 and TRBJ2-5 gives the whole variable domain GAGVSQSPRYKVTKRGQDVALRCDPISGHVSLYWYRQALGQGPEFLTYFNYEAQQDKSGLPNDRFSAERPEGSISTLTIQRTEQRDSAMYRCASSNYQETQYFGPGTRLLVL.

This sequence joins TRBV27 and TRBJ2-7; tentatively, D is TRBD2 (5 bases). The CDR3 is made up of 13 amino acids. V shed 0 bases and J shed 2 bases, with 5 bases lying between them. Germline V gives CDR1 MNHEY, CDR2 SMNVEV (reference sequence). CDR3 nucleotides: TGTGCCAGCAGTTTATCGAGGGCCTACGAGCAGTACTTC. Encoded protein: CASSLSRAYEQYF.

CDR3 in amino acids: CASSLRVHEQYF. The CDR3 nucleotides are TGTGCCAGCAGCTTAAGAGTCCACGAGCAGTACTTC. This chain connects TRBV7-9 to TRBJ2-5; D ambiguous. The end of the DNA is better explained by TRBJ2-7, so the J call may be wrong. The germline CDR1 and CDR2 sequences are SEHNR and FQNEAQ (reference sequence). CDR3 length: 12 residues.

The chain links TRBV11-2 to TRBJ2-7; D perhaps matches TRBD2 (5 bases). Germline CDR1 is SGHAT and CDR2 is FQNNGV. V lost 2 bases and J 2 bases, leaving 16 bases between the germline ends. The CDR3 runs 16 residues. This CDR3 reads CASSLKGATAPYEQYF. The DNA of the CDR3 is TGTGCCAGCAGCTTAAAGGGAGCCACGGCTCCCTACGAGCAGTACTTC. Complete variable domain (other parts from reference TRBV11-2 and TRBJ2-7): EAGVAQSPRYKIIEKRQSVAFWCNPISGHATLYWYQQILGQGPKLLIQFQNNGVVDDSQLPKDRFSAERLKGVDSTLKIQPAKLEDSAVYLCASSLKGATAPYEQYFGPGTRLTVT.

The chain uses TRBV5-1 and TRBJ2-1, with 10 positions matching TRBD1. Germline V gives CDR1 SGHRS, CDR2 YFSETQ. The CDR3 runs to 15 residues. J was trimmed by 6 bases and V by 2 bases; bases with no gene match: 5. This CDR3 is CASSFWTGGSNEQFF. The DNA of the CDR3 is TGCGCCAGCAGCTTCTGGACAGGGGGTAGCAATGAGCAGTTCTTC.

CDR3 in amino acids: CASSDQTSYNEQFF. CDR3 nucleotides: TGTGCCAGCAGTGACCAGACTTCCTACAATGAGCAGTTCTTC. The chain joins TRBV6-1 to TRBJ2-1; D is unclear. CDR1 and CDR2 from the germline V gene are MNHNS and SASEGT. The V end lost 3 bases, the J end lost 1 base, and 7 bases lay between the germline ends. CDR3 length: 14 residues.

The chain uses TRBV27 and TRBJ1-6, with D uncertain. The CDR3 is 15 amino acids. Deletions cut 1 base from V and 6 bases from J, with 10 bases between. The V gene's germline CDR1 is MNHEY and CDR2 SMNVEV (reference sequence). The CDR3 region has the DNA TGTGCCAGCAGTTTATTGGGAGGGTCTAATTCACCCCTCCACTTT. Amino acid sequence: CASSLLGGSNSPLHF.

The chain combines TRBV15 with TRBJ2-4, with 9 bases aligning to TRBD2. The germline V gene has CDR1 LNHNV and CDR2 YYDKDF (reference sequence). This CDR3 is 15 amino acids long. V shed 5 bases and J 3 bases; nucleotides not matched to a gene: 5. This CDR3 reads CATSVSGSGKNIQYF. The CDR3 nucleotides read TGTGCCACCAGCGTTAGCGGGAGCGGCAAAAACATTCAGTACTTC.